The T cell receptor beta chain under discussion was sequenced for a study of cytomegalovirus exposure and HLA in healthy donors. The study's findings and limits: When presence/absence was analysed, sequencing depth was taken to be roughly uniform across donors. It was reported in a later analysis that an Asian-associated ancestry cluster showed fewer N-insertions than the roughly 620-donor mean. Per a prior analysis, the majority of TCR beta V segments were productive roughly 87% or roughly 30% of the time. The listing of 150 to 200 TCR beta chains classed them as cytomegalovirus-associated.

Germline V gene data show CDR1 as SQVTM and CDR2 as ANQGSEA. The CDR3 totals 14 residues. The V gene lost 4 bases and the J gene lost 3 bases, with 13 bases spanning the gap. In regard to this clone: The antigen remains unidentified.

The primer mix had 60 Vbeta and 13 Jbeta primers. Produced via immunoSEQ multiplex PCR; TCRdb's table is partial and in-frame only. The sample yields some 150,000 clones, 75% seen once. The source material was PBMCs. The rearrangement joins TRBV29-1 to TRBJ1-5; D ambiguous. The receptor's source is a man aged 40-55 years in good health and CMV-seronegative. CDR3 nucleotides: TGCAGCGTTGTTGAGGGCGACTTCAATCAGCCCCAGCATTTT. Protein product: CSVVEGDFNQPQHF.